The sequence of this T cell receptor (beta chain) was determined in a study of human T cells and chemical hapten exposure. V was clipped by 0 bases and J by 5 bases, with 8 bases between them. CDR1 and CDR2 (germline): SGHTA, FQGNSA. The CDR3 length is 14 residues. As to time point: pre-sensitization, week 0. The treatment here: therapeutic diphenylcyclopropenone sensitization with weekly scalp DPC. TCRdb passed the RACE reads through MiXCR, listing each CDR3 protein once. Of about 110,000 distinct CDR3 sequences in the sample, 9% to 15% were seen once. The TCR was taken from a woman aged 45-60 years with alopecia areata. Some clones in this sample may be carry-over from other donors' samples. The sample here was whole blood, taken in connection with sensitization to the hapten diphenylcyclopropenone (DPC). This sequence joins TRBV7-2 and TRBJ2-1; no firm D call. The CDR3 loop reads CASSLAGLNNEQFF. In nucleotides, the CDR3 is TGTGCCAGCAGCTTAGCGGGTTTGAACAATGAGCAGTTCTTC.